Listed below are T cell receptor beta chains from one sample, sequenced in a study of blood T cell repertoires in COVID-19. The method was immunoSEQ multiplex PCR; TCRdb's version includes in-frame clones alone and lacks a portion of them. The table has about 380,000 clones, almost 90% seen once; the top ten hold around 6.3%. Material: peripheral blood. The receptors originated from a man aged 18 to 30 with active or convalescent COVID-19. Both conserved end residues are trimmed from each CDR3. Expanded clones get a size class; other rows say once, few or many, or leave the size out.

j_call,cdr3_length,v_call,clone_size,cdr3_aa
TRBJ1-6,13,TRBV19,NA,ASSVLTGPNSPLH
TRBJ2-7,13,TRBV4-1,many,ASSQPGQGRNEQY
TRBJ1-2,12,TRBV19,once,ASSMRTDYYGYT
TRBJ1-2,13,TRBV24-1,NA,ATSDPAGSGYGYT
TRBJ1-1,11,TRBV10-3,NA,AVTGVGNTEAF
TRBJ2-2,11,TRBV5-4,NA,ASSLVRGGELF
TRBJ1-5,17,TRBV3-1/TRBV3-2,many,ASSQWEEVGNKGNQPQH
TRBJ2-1,11,TRBV6-5,NA,ASSYDRANEQF
TRBJ2-7,14,TRBV5-1,once,ASSWDRDRASYEQY
TRBJ2-1,12,TRBV11-3,NA,ASSSGASGHEQF
TRBJ2-5,11,TRBV10-1,NA,ASSETDQETQY
TRBJ2-3,16,TRBV25-1,NA,ASSPSHLAGGLTDTQY
TRBJ2-1,13,TRBV18,NA,ASSPGWAAYNEQF
TRBJ2-7,12,TRBV5-6,NA,ASSFITGDHEQY
TRBJ1-4,12,TRBV5-4,NA,ASSPPGYNEKLF
TRBJ2-7,11,TRBV5-1,once,ASSLWQNYEQY
TRBJ1-6,15,TRBV9,NA,ASSAPAGSSYNSPLH
TRBJ2-7,15,TRBV7-9,NA,ASSLDGWELSSYEQY
TRBJ2-2,13,TRBV19,few,ASSPTRGFTGELF
TRBJ1-2,13,TRBV9,once,ASSVGSTGIYGYT
TRBJ1-1,18,TRBV21-1,NA,ASSKYNRVRPCALNTEAF
TRBJ2-3,11,TRBV7-9,NA,ASSKLGQAPQY
TRBJ2-7,16,TRBV11-2,NA,ASSLELPYRAFSYEQY
TRBJ2-3,16,TRBV12-5,NA,ASGLVLWGQGHTDTQY
TRBJ2-7,13,TRBV13,once,ASSSRTSAYYEQY
TRBJ1-1,9,TRBV6-5,NA,ASIGNTEAF
TRBJ1-5,13,TRBV9,once,ASSPEGARNQPQH
TRBJ2-7,14,TRBV3-1/TRBV3-2,NA,ASSQDLGTGSYEQY
TRBJ1-1,13,TRBV4-1,NA,ASSRGGGMNTEAF
TRBJ1-1,16,TRBV6-2/TRBV6-3,NA,ASSYRSGTGGVKNEAF
TRBJ2-7,12,TRBV28,NA,ASKLAGNSYEQY
TRBJ2-3,16,TRBV15,NA,ATSRGTSGGASTDTQY
TRBJ1-1,14,TRBV4-2,NA,ASSQSTGTSNTEAF
TRBJ2-2,13,TRBV11-2,NA,ASSLATHNTGELF
TRBJ2-5,14,TRBV18,NA,ASSPGAGSIQETQY
TRBJ1-1,12,TRBV7-9,NA,ASSLTREQTEAF
TRBJ2-5,14,TRBV4-2,NA,ASRIGRGGGSETQY
TRBJ1-2,11,TRBV12-3/TRBV12-4,NA,ASSVGQNYGYT
TRBJ2-7,12,TRBV2,NA,ASSDGPGSYEQY
TRBJ1-2,12,TRBV4-2,NA,ASSQDLQDYGYT
TRBJ1-2,12,TRBV14,NA,ASSQEPKGWRYT
TRBJ1-1,10,TRBV29-1,NA,SVRQGTTEAF
TRBJ2-5,14,TRBV5-5,once,ASSYPTGGDQETQY
TRBJ2-5,14,TRBV21-1,NA,ASSNGLPLARETQY
TRBJ2-3,15,TRBV3-1/TRBV3-2,NA,ASSQGTSAFSTDTQY